One and the same sample provided the 29 T cell receptor beta chains below, sequenced in a study of T cells in Graves' hyperthyroidism and ophthalmopathy. The investigators amplified TCR beta CDR3 regions from RNA transcripts. Primed by the HTBI set, a first-round RT-PCR was run on the TCR CDR3. MiXCR, run by TCRdb on the multiplex PCR reads, gives a single entry per CDR3 protein. The sample has approximately 480,000 distinct CDR3 sequences; around 21% are singletons. The source material was blood. The receptor set was obtained from a young man with Graves' hyperthyroidism.

In its sample, this clonotype was seen many times. The chain has TRBV12-3 or TRBV12-4 and TRBJ1-3; D possibly corresponds to TRBD1 (6 bases). This CDR3 region has 17 residues. Deletions cut 0 bases from V and 4 bases from J, with 16 bases between. The CDR3 sequence: CASSLAGGLAAGNTIYF. CDR3 nucleotide sequence: TGTGCCAGCAGTTTAGCAGGGGGTTTGGCCGCAGGAAACACCATATATTTT.

The chain combines TRBV15 with TRBJ2-7; TRBD2 matches 11 bases. This CDR3 comprises 17 residues. V lost 5 bases, J lost 2 bases, and 11 bases stayed unmatched. Germline assignment: CDR1 LNHNV and CDR2 YYDKDF (reference sequence). CDR3 DNA sequence: TGTGCCACCAGCTCAAAACGGGCTAGCGGGGGGCCCTACGAGCAGTACTTC. Amino acids: CATSSKRASGGPYEQYF.

This clonotype came up a few times. This chain connects TRBV12-3 or TRBV12-4 to TRBJ2-5; no clear D. Trimming removed 8 bases at V and 4 bases at J, with 14 bases between. This CDR3 is built from 13 residues. The CDR3 reads CASARKLSETQYF. CDR3 bases: TGTGCCAGCGCCCGGAAGTTATCAGAGACCCAGTACTTC.

Many counts were recorded for this clonotype. The chain employs TRBV7-3 and TRBJ2-7, with a weak D call TRBD2 (5 bases). In germline, CDR1 is SGHTA, CDR2 FQGTGA. V lost 6 bases and J 5 bases, leaving 11 bases between the germline ends. The CDR3 length is 12 residues. CDR3 in DNA: TGTGCCAGCAGGAGAGAGGGCCACGAGCAGTACTTC. It is translated as CASRREGHEQYF.

Note on this clonotype: The conserved phenylalanine or tryptophan normally closing the CDR3 is absent here, so this likely arose from a read error. The chain carries TRBV6-9 and TRBJ2-4; TRBD1 is a possible D gene (5 bases). The J call may be faulty, since TRBJ2-7 better matches the DNA end. This CDR3 is built from 13 residues. Looked up from germline, CDR1 is MNHGY and CDR2 is SVAAGI. CDR3 protein: CASSVATVGEQYY. The CDR3, as DNA: TGTGCCAGCAGCGTCGCGACAGTAGGCGAGCAGTACTAC.

At least ten counts were recorded for this clonotype. The chain has TRBV10-3 and TRBJ2-5; D tentatively reads TRBD1 or TRBD2 (6 bases each). This CDR3 has 16 amino acids. CDR1 and CDR2 (germline): ENHRY, SYGVKD. Trimming took off 8 bases at V and 0 bases at J, with 19 bases between the two ends. CDR3: CAIGGRGIGNQETQYF. CDR3 DNA sequence: TGTGCCATCGGGGGGCGAGGGATCGGGAACCAAGAGACCCAGTACTTC.

The table lists this clonotype with many counts. The V and J genes are TRBV28 and TRBJ1-1; D may be TRBD1 (6 bases). V lost 5 bases to trimming and J lost 10 bases, with 17 bases between them. The CDR3 is 13 amino acids. Germline V gives CDR1 MDHEN, CDR2 SYDVKM. CDR3 sequence: CASSPHTGAGAFF. The CDR3 DNA reads as TGTGCCAGCAGTCCGCACACGGGGGCAGGAGCTTTCTTT.

The chain joins TRBV20-1 to TRBJ2-4, with 9 bases identical to TRBD2. The CDR3 is 13 amino acids. The junction had 9 bases not matched to a gene; V was cut back by 6 bases and J by 9 bases. CDR1 is DFQATT and CDR2 is SNEGSKA in the germline V gene (reference sequence). The CDR3 nucleotides read TGCAGTGCCCGAGGCGGGGGGGCCGGCATTCAGTACTTC. Its protein product is CSARGGGAGIQYF.

At least ten counts were recorded for this clonotype. V and J are TRBV20-1 and TRBJ1-1; D remains unclear. In germline, CDR1 is DFQATT, CDR2 SNEGSKA (reference sequence). The CDR3 has 14 residues. Between the trimmed V and J ends, which lost 4 bases and 5 bases, there was a span of 17 bases. The chain's CDR3 is CSAMMEEGWTEAFF. The CDR3 bases are TGCAGTGCTATGATGGAGGAGGGTTGGACTGAAGCTTTCTTT.

This clonotype has at least ten counts. The chain is built from TRBV6-2 or TRBV6-3 and TRBJ1-6; D is perhaps TRBD1 (6 bases). In germline, CDR1 is MNHEY, CDR2 SVGEGT. This CDR3 has 15 amino acids. Trimming stripped 4 bases from V and 10 bases from J, with 17 bases between. The CDR3 sequence is CASSWGDRSGSPLHF. For the CDR3, the DNA is TGTGCCAGCAGTTGGGGCGACAGGTCTGGATCACCCCTCCACTTT.

The chain has TRBV4-1 and TRBJ1-5; D not resolved. Trimming removed 5 bases at V and 2 bases at J, with 13 bases between. CDR3 size: 15 residues. The germline V gene has CDR1 MGHRA and CDR2 YSYEKL. CDR3 in amino acids: CASSSYPEGNQPQHF. In DNA, the CDR3 is TGCGCCAGCAGCTCTTACCCAGAGGGCAATCAGCCCCAGCATTTT.

This clonotype was seen ten or more times. The V gene is TRBV6-1, the J gene TRBJ1-2; maybe TRBD1 (5 bases). Germline V gives CDR1 MNHNS, CDR2 SASEGT. The CDR3 runs 15 residues. V dropped 3 bases and J dropped 4 bases, with 15 bases sitting between them. Here the CDR3 reads CASSETGRTFYGYTF. In DNA, the CDR3 is TGTGCCAGCAGTGAGACGGGACGGACATTCTATGGCTACACCTTC.

This clonotype has ten or more counts. This chain joins TRBV7-9 and TRBJ2-7; D may be TRBD1 or TRBD2 (5 bases each). The CDR3 consists of 14 residues. The ends were cut back, 5 bases at V and 3 bases at J, with 14 bases in the middle. Per the germline V gene, CDR1 is SEHNR and CDR2 is FQNEAQ (reference sequence). The CDR3 sequence is CASSRDLGIYEQYF. Written as DNA, the CDR3 is TGTGCCAGCAGCAGGGACCTCGGGATCTACGAGCAGTACTTC.

Concerning this clonotype itself: One end of the junction is discordant with germline, which a read error may explain. The chain uses TRBV7-9 and TRBJ2-5, with D tentatively TRBD2 (6 bases). CDR3 length equals 11 residues. The germline V gene encodes CDR1 SEHNR and CDR2 FQNEAQ (reference sequence). The CDR3 nucleotides read TGTGCCAGCAGCTTACGGGAGACCAAGTACTTC. It is translated as CASSLRETKYF.

This clonotype was picked up many times. V gene TRBV4-1 combines with J gene TRBJ1-2; 8 bases map to TRBD1. With V trimmed by 1 base and J by 5 bases, 6 bases remained unmatched. CDR1 MGHRA and CDR2 YSYEKL come from the germline V gene. This CDR3 is built from 15 residues. This CDR3 reads CASSQVAGGGYGYTF. The CDR3 DNA reads as TGCGCCAGCAGCCAAGTTGCAGGGGGCGGGTATGGCTACACCTTC.

As DNA, the CDR3 is TGTGCCAGCAGTTTCAAAGGGGGCGGGACTGAAGCTTTCTTT. The encoded protein is CASSFKGGGTEAFF. The chain recombines TRBV12-3 or TRBV12-4 with TRBJ1-1, with TRBD1 matching over 7 bases. CDR3 size: 14 residues. V was pared by 3 bases and J by 5 bases, with 6 bases of the junction left unmatched.

This clonotype was picked up many times. The gene calls are TRBV19 and TRBJ1-1; D not certain. The V gene's germline CDR1 is LNHDA and CDR2 SQIVND (reference sequence). Trimming shortened V by 1 base and J by 1 base, and 7 bases separated the two germline ends. This CDR3 contains 14 residues. CDR3 amino acids: CASSIGPGNTEAFF. CDR3 nucleotide sequence: TGTGCCAGTAGTATAGGTCCGGGGAACACTGAAGCTTTCTTT.

This clonotype was seen repeatedly, ten times or more. The chain links TRBV12-3 or TRBV12-4 to TRBJ1-3, with a tentative D call TRBD1 (6 bases). Trimming pared 4 bases from V and 2 bases from J, leaving 12 bases between. CDR3 length: 15 residues. The CDR3 DNA is TGTGCCAGCAGTTCACAGGGAGGGCCTGGAAACACCATATATTTT. It codes for CASSSQGGPGNTIYF.

This clonotype appeared many times. The rearrangement joins TRBV27 to TRBJ1-5, with D possibly TRBD1 on 6 matching bases. V was shortened by 2 bases and J by 6 bases, with 11 bases between the two germline ends. Germline values: CDR1 MNHEY, CDR2 SMNVEV (reference sequence). The CDR3 extends over 14 amino acids. CDR3 in DNA: TGTGCCAGCAGTTTAATGGGGGCAGGTCAGCCCCAGCATTTT. As protein: CASSLMGAGQPQHF.

CDR3 nucleotides: TGTGCCAGCAGCTTACGACTAGCTGTACCGAACACCGGGGAGCTGTTTTTT. Translation gives CASSLRLAVPNTGELFF. V gene TRBV11-2 combines with J gene TRBJ2-2; 7 nucleotides match TRBD2. CDR1 and CDR2 (germline): SGHAT, FQNNGV. Unmatched junction bases numbered 6, after V lost 2 bases and J lost 0 bases. This CDR3 spans 17 amino acids.

This clonotype was detected many times. The J gene is TRBJ2-4, the V gene TRBV2; D gene unclear. The germline V and J ends were trimmed by 6 bases and 0 bases, with 15 bases remaining between them. The CDR3 length is 16 residues. CDR1 and CDR2 from the germline V gene are SNHLY and FYNNEI. For the CDR3, the DNA is TGTGCCAGCAGCCTGGACGGACCTCTAGCCAAAAACATTCAGTACTTC. This encodes CASSLDGPLAKNIQYF.

This clonotype was seen at least ten times. This chain uses TRBV28 with TRBJ1-1; possibly TRBD1 for D (6 bases). The CDR3 has 14 amino acids. Germline V gene data show CDR1 as MDHEN and CDR2 as SYDVKM. The V and J ends lost 6 bases and 2 bases respectively, with 13 bases between them. CDR3 nucleotide sequence: TGTGCCAGCAGGGCAGGACAGCCCAACACTGAAGCTTTCTTT. It yields the protein CASRAGQPNTEAFF.

This chain links TRBV25-1 with TRBJ2-5; TRBD2 agrees at 13 bases. The CDR3 runs to 16 residues. V gave up 6 bases and J gave up 7 bases; unmatched junction bases: 11. Germline V gene data show CDR1 as MGHDK and CDR2 as SYGVNS. The CDR3 reads CASSPIGLAGDGTQYF. CDR3 bases: TGTGCCAGCAGCCCAATCGGACTAGCGGGGGATGGGACCCAGTACTTC.

The J gene is TRBJ2-7, the V gene TRBV5-1; 12 bases match TRBD2. J gave up 0 bases and V 3 bases, and 7 bases lay outside the gene matches. The CDR3 has 17 amino acids. Looked up from germline, CDR1 is SGHRS and CDR2 is YFSETQ. This CDR3 is CASSYGLAGQSSYEQYF. The DNA of the CDR3 is TGCGCCAGCAGCTACGGACTAGCGGGACAAAGCTCCTACGAGCAGTACTTC.

There are a few counts of this clonotype. In DNA, the CDR3 is TGTGCCAGCAGCAAGAGTTTCGGCTCCTACGAGCAGTACTTC. It is translated as CASSKSFGSYEQYF. The chain combines TRBV5-6 with TRBJ2-7; no firm D call. The V end lost 4 bases, the J end lost 0 bases, and 11 bases lay between the germline ends. This CDR3 region has 14 residues. Germline V gene lookup returns CDR1 SGHDT and CDR2 YYEEEE.

This clonotype was observed at least ten times. The gene calls are TRBV28 and TRBJ2-7; 9 nucleotides line up with TRBD1. Looked up from germline, CDR1 is MDHEN and CDR2 is SYDVKM. V gave up 4 bases and J gave up 2 bases; unmatched junction bases: 6. The CDR3 is made up of 15 amino acids. The CDR3 here is CASSSGDRVAYEQYF. DNA for the CDR3: TGTGCCAGCAGTTCCGGGGACAGGGTGGCCTACGAGCAGTACTTC.

J is TRBJ2-7 and V is TRBV25-1, with D tentatively TRBD2 (5 bases). CDR3 length equals 16 residues. Looked up from germline, CDR1 is MGHDK and CDR2 is SYGVNS. Trimming pared 3 bases from V and 2 bases from J, leaving 17 bases between. The CDR3 reads CASSDFSETIAYEQYF. DNA for the CDR3: TGTGCCAGCAGTGACTTTAGCGAGACTATCGCCTACGAGCAGTACTTC.

At least ten counts were recorded for this clonotype. This rearrangement joins TRBV12-3 or TRBV12-4 to TRBJ2-7; a possible D gene is TRBD1 (7 bases). With 3 bases removed from V and 7 bases from J, the gap between germline ends came to 10 bases. This CDR3 is 12 amino acids long. The CDR3: CASSLTGREQYF. In DNA form, the CDR3 reads TGTGCCAGCAGTTTGACAGGGAGGGAGCAGTACTTC.

This clonotype has more than one count but fewer than ten. V usage is TRBV19 and J usage is TRBJ2-7, with 7 bases matching TRBD2. V shed 6 bases, J shed 4 bases, and the junction held 9 bases outside the gene matches. Germline V CDR1 and CDR2: LNHDA, SQIVND (reference sequence). CDR3 length equals 14 residues. CDR3 nucleotide sequence: TGTGCCAGTAGGATCACCAGGGAGGGGTACGAGCAGTACTTC. Its protein product is CASRITREGYEQYF. Combining the CDR3 with reference TRBV19 and TRBJ2-7 gives the whole variable domain DGGITQSPKYLFRKEGQNVTLSCEQNLNHDAMYWYRQDPGQGLRLIYYSQIVNDFQKGDIAEGYSVSREKKESFPLTVTSAQKNPTAFYLCASRITREGYEQYFGPGTRLTVT.